The clone carrying this T cell receptor (beta chain) was recorded at least ten times. Amplification targeted TCR beta CDR3 regions from RNA transcripts. The primer set for the first-round RT-PCR of the TCR CDR3 was HTBI. TCRdb re-called the multiplex PCR reads with MiXCR, one entry per CDR3 protein. The sample holds around 350,000 distinct CDR3 sequences; around 16% are singletons and the top ten take about a quarter. The source of the sample is a study of T cells in Graves' hyperthyroidism and ophthalmopathy. V shed 6 bases and J shed 5 bases, with 28 bases lying between them. Germline CDR1 reads MDHEN; CDR2 reads SYDVKM. CDR3 length: 18 residues.

V gene TRBV28 combines with J gene TRBJ2-5, with D possibly matching TRBD2 (6 bases). The source of this sequence is a woman younger than 30 with Graves' hyperthyroidism that later progressed to Graves' ophthalmopathy. Source material: blood. The CDR3 sequence: CASSTFLNLAVLGETQYF. Here the CDR3 DNA reads TGTGCCAGCAGCACTTTTCTGAATTTAGCGGTTCTCGGGGAGACCCAGTACTTC.